This entry concerns a single T cell receptor beta chain. The sample is drawn from a study of blood T cell repertoires in COVID-19. Germline V gene data show CDR1 as SGHVS and CDR2 as FNYEAQ. This CDR3 comprises 16 residues. The ends were cut back, 1 base at V and 7 bases at J, with 16 bases in the middle. Participants had their cohort set by participant-reported clinical history. Assay: immunoSEQ multiplex PCR; the TCRdb copy retains only in-frame clones and omits some. This table holds hundreds of thousands of clones, about 88% found once. The sequencing sample was made of PBMCs or T cells enriched from blood (not recorded which). The rearrangement joins TRBV7-6 to TRBJ2-2, with D perhaps matching TRBD1 (6 bases). The clonotype was recovered from a woman aged 40 to 50 who had recovered from COVID-19. The CDR3 DNA reads TGTGCCAGCAGCTTAGGTCGGCCAGGGGCAAACGGGGAGCTGTTTTTT. Protein sequence: CASSLGRPGANGELFF.